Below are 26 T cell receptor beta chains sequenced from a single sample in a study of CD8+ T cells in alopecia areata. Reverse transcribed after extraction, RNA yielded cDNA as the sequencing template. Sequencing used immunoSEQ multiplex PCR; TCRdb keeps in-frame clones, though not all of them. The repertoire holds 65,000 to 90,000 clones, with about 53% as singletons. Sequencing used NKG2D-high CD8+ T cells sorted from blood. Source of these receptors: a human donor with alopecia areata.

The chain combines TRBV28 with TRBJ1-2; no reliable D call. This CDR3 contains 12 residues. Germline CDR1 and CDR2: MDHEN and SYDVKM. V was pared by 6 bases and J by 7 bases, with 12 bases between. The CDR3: CASSRTVSGYTF. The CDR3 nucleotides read TGTGCCAGCAGCCGAACAGTATCTGGCTACACCTTC.

CDR3 DNA sequence: TGTGCCAGCAGTTTACGAGGGGACCAAGAGACCCAGTACTTC. As protein: CASSLRGDQETQYF. This sequence joins TRBV27 and TRBJ2-5; D is possibly TRBD1 or TRBD2 (5 bases each). V was trimmed by 2 bases and J by 0 bases, leaving 7 bases between them. There are 14 residues in the CDR3. From germline, CDR1 is MNHEY and CDR2 SMNVEV (reference sequence).

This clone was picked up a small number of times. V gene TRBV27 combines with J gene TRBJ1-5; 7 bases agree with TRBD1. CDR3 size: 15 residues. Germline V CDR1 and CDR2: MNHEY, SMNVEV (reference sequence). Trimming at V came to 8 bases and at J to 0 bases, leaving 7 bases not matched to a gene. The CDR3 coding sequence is TGTGCCAGCGCCCCACAGGGGAATAGCAATCAGCCCCAGCATTTT. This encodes CASAPQGNSNQPQHF.

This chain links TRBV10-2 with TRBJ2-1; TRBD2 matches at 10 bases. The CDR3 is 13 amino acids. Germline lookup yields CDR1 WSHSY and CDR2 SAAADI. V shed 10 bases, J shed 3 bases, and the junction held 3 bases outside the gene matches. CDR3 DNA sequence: TGCGCCACCGTAGCGGGGGGCTACAATGAGCAGTTCTTC. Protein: CATVAGGYNEQFF.

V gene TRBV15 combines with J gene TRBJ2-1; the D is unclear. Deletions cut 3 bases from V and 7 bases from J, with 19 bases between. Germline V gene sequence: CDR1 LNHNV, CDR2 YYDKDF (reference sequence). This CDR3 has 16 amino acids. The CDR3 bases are TGTGCCACCAGCAGTCCCCCCGAAGGGCGTTCGAATGAGCAGTTCTTC. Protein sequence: CATSSPPEGRSNEQFF.

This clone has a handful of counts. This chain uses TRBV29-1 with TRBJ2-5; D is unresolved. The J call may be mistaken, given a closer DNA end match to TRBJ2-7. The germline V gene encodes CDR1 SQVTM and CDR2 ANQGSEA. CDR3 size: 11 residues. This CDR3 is CSVASTYEQYF. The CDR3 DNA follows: TGCAGCGTTGCCTCCACCTACGAGCAGTACTTC.

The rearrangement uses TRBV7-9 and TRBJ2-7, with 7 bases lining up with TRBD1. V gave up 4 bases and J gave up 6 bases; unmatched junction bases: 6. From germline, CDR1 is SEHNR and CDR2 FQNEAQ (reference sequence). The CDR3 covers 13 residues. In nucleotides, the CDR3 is TGTGCCAGCAGCTCGACAGGGAAAGGCGAGCAGTACTTC. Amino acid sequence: CASSSTGKGEQYF. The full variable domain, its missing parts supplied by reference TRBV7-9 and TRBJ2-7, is DTGVSQNPRHKITKRGQNVTFRCDPISEHNRLYWYRQTLGQGPEFLTYFQNEAQLEKSRLLSDRFSAERPKGSFSTLEIQRTEQGDSAMYLCASSSTGKGEQYFGPGTRLTVT.

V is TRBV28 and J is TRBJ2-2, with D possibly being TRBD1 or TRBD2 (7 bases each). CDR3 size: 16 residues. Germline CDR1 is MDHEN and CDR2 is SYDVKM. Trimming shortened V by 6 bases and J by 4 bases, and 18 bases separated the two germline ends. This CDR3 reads CASSSSAGDSTGELFF. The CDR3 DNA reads TGTGCCAGCAGCTCCTCCGCGGGGGACAGCACCGGGGAGCTGTTTTTT.

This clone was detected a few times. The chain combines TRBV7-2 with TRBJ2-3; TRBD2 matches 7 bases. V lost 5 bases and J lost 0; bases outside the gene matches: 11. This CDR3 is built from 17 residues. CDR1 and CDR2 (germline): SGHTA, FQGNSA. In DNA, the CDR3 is TGTGCCAGCAGCCTTCTAGCGGCTCCCCTTAGCACAGATACGCAGTATTTT. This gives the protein CASSLLAAPLSTDTQYF. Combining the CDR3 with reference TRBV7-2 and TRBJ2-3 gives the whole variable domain GAGVSQSPSNKVTEKGKDVELRCDPISGHTALYWYRQSLGQGLEFLIYFQGNSAPDKSGLPSDRFSAERTGGSVSTLTIQRTQQEDSAVYLCASSLLAAPLSTDTQYFGPGTRLTVL.

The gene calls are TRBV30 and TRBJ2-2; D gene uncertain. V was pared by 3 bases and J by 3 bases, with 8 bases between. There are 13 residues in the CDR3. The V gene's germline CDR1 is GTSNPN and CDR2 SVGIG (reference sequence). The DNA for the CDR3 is TGTGCCTGGAGCCCAACCCACACCGGGGAGCTGTTTTTT. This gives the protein CAWSPTHTGELFF. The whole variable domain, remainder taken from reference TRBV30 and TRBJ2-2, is SQTIHQWPATLVQPVGSPLSLECTVEGTSNPNLYWYRQAAGRGLQLLFYSVGIGQISSEVPQNLSASRPQDRQFILSSKKLLLSDSGFYLCAWSPTHTGELFFGEGSRLTVL.

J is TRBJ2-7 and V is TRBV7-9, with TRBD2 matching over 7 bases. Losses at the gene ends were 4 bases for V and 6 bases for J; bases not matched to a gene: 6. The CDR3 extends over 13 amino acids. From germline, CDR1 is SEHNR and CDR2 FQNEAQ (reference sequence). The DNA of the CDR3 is TGTGCCAGCAGCTCCCCGGGGGGTTCCGAGCAGTACTTC. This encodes CASSSPGGSEQYF.

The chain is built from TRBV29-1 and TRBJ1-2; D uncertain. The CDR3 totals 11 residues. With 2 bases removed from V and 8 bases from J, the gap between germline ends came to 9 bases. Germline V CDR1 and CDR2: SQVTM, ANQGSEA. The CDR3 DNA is TGCAGCGTTGAAACGCCGGGGGGCTACACCTTC. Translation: CSVETPGGYTF.

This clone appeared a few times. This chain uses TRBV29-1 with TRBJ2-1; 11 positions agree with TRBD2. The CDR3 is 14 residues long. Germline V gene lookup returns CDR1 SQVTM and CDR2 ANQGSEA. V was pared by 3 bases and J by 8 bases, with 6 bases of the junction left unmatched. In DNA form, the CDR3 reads TGCAGCGTTGAGGTACTAGCGGGAGAAGATGAGCAGTTCTTC. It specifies CSVEVLAGEDEQFF.

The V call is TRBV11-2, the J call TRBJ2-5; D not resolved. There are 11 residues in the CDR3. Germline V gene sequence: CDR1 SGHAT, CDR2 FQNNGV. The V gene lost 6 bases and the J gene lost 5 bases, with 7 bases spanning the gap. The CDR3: CASSDGETQYF. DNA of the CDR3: TGTGCCAGCAGTGACGGGGAGACCCAGTACTTC.

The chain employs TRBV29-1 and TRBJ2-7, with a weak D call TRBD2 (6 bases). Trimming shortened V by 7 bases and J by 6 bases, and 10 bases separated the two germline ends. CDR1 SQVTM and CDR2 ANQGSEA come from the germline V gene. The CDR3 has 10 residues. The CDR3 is CSAVGGEQYF. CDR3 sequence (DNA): TGCAGCGCGGTGGGGGGCGAGCAGTACTTC.

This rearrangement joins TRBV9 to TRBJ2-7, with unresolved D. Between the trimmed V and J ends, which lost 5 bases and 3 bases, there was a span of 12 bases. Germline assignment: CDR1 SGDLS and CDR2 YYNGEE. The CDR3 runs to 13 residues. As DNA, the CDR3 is TGTGCCAGCAGAAGAGTGAATGACTACGAGCAGTACTTC. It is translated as CASRRVNDYEQYF.

The CDR3 nucleotides read TGTGCCAGCAGCAAGGGACGGACTTATGGCTACACCTTC. Its protein product is CASSKGRTYGYTF. The V call is TRBV13, the J call TRBJ1-2, with D perhaps TRBD1 (5 bases). Trimming took off 5 bases at V and 5 bases at J, with 12 bases between the two ends. This CDR3 contains 13 residues. Germline V gene data show CDR1 as PRHDT and CDR2 as FYEKMQ (reference sequence).

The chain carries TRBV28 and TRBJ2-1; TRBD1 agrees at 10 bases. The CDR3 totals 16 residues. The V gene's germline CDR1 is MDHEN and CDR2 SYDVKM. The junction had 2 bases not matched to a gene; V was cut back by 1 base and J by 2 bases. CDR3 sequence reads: CASSLLGTGAYNEQFF. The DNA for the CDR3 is TGTGCCAGCAGTTTATTGGGGACAGGGGCCTACAATGAGCAGTTCTTC. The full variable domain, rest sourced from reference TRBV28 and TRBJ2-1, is DVKVTQSSRYLVKRTGEKVFLECVQDMDHENMFWYRQDPGLGLRLIYFSYDVKMKEKGDIPEGYSVSREKKERFSLILESASTNQTSMYLCASSLLGTGAYNEQFFGPGTRLTVL.

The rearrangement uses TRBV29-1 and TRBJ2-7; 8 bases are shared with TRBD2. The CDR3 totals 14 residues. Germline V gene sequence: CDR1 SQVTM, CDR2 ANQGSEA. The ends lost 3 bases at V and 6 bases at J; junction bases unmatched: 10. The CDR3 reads CSVDLAGRGSEQYF. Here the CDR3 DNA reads TGCAGCGTTGACTTAGCGGGGAGGGGGTCCGAGCAGTACTTC.

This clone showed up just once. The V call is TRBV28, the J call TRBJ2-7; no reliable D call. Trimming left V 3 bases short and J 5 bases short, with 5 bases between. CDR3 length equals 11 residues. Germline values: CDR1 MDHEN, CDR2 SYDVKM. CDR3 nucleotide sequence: TGTGCCAGCAGTTTGTGGGACGAGCAGTACTTC. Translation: CASSLWDEQYF.

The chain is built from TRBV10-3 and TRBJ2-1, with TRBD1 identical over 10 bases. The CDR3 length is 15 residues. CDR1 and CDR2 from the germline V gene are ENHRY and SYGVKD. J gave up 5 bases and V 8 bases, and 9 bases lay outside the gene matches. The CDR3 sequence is CAIAKGTGEDNEQFF. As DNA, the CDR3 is TGTGCCATCGCGAAGGGGACAGGGGAGGACAATGAGCAGTTCTTC.

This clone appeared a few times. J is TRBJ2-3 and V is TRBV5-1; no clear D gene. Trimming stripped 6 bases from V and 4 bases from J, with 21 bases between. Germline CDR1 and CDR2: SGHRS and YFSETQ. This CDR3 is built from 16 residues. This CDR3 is CASKNAHIEAPDTQYF. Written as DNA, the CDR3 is TGCGCCAGCAAAAATGCCCACATCGAGGCCCCAGATACGCAGTATTTT.

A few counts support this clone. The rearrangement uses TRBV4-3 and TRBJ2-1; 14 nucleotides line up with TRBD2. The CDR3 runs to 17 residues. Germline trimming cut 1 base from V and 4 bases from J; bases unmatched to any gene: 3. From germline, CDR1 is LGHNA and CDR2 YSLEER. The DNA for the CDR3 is TGCGCCAGCAGCCAAGGACTAGCGGGAGGGCCTTACAATGAGCAGTTCTTC. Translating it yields CASSQGLAGGPYNEQFF.

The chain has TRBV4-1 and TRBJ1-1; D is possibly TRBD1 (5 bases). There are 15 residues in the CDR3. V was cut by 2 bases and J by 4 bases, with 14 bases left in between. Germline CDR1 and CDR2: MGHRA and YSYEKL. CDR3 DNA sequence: TGCGCCAGCAGCCAAAGTCTAGGGGATGGCACTGAAGCTTTCTTT. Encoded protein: CASSQSLGDGTEAFF.

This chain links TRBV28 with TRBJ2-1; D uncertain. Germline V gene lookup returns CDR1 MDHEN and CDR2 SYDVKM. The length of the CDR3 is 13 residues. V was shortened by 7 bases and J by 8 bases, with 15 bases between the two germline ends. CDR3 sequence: CASTSREAHEQFF. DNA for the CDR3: TGTGCCAGCACGAGCCGCGAAGCCCATGAGCAGTTCTTC.

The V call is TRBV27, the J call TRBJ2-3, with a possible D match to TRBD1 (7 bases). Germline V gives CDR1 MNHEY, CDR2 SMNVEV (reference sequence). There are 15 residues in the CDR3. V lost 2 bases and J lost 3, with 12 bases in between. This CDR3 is CASSLQGGVTDTQYF. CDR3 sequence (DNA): TGTGCCAGCAGTTTACAGGGGGGTGTAACAGATACGCAGTATTTT.